One sample yielded the 29 T cell receptor beta chains listed below, sequenced in a study of OX40 agonist ivuxolimab in advanced cancers. Generated by immunoSEQ multiplex PCR, the TCRdb table keeps only in-frame clones and is missing some. The table records about 68,000 clones, approximately 87% of them present only once. This specimen was CD4+ or CD8+ T cells sorted from blood, taken in a trial of the OX40 agonist ivuxolimab. Receptors originate from an adult with an advanced solid tumor such as melanoma, head and neck, liver or kidney cancer.

The V and J genes are TRBV11-3 and TRBJ2-2; 9 nucleotides agree with TRBD2. Germline V CDR1 and CDR2: SGHNT, YENEEA. V gave up 5 bases and J gave up 4 bases; unmatched junction bases: 8. The CDR3 length is 16 residues. The CDR3 reads CASSRSGSLRTGELFF. The CDR3 DNA reads TGTGCCAGCAGCCGTAGCGGGAGCCTGCGCACCGGGGAGCTGTTTTTT.

The DNA of the CDR3 is TGCAGCGTTGGATTCGGGACCAACAATGAGCAGTTCTTC. The encoded protein is CSVGFGTNNEQFF. The gene calls are TRBV29-1 and TRBJ2-1, with D perhaps TRBD1 or TRBD2 (5 bases each). Germline CDR1 reads SQVTM; CDR2 reads ANQGSEA. V lost 4 bases, J lost 5 bases, and 12 bases lay in between. The CDR3 sequence is 13 residues long.

The chain carries TRBV30 and TRBJ2-2; D unclear. Germline V gene sequence: CDR1 GTSNPN, CDR2 SVGIG (reference sequence). The CDR3 spans 13 residues. V lost 2 bases and J lost 5, with 9 bases in between. The DNA of the CDR3 is TGTGCCTGGAGTTTTGGGCGAACCGGGGAGCTGTTTTTT. Its translation: CAWSFGRTGELFF.

The chain has TRBV4-1 and TRBJ2-3, with 7 positions matching TRBD2. Trimming took 0 bases from V and 7 from J; bases not matched to a gene: 4. The CDR3 is made up of 14 amino acids. CDR1 MGHRA and CDR2 YSYEKL come from the germline V gene. In DNA form, the CDR3 reads TGCGCCAGCAGCCAAGAGGGACTACTTAATACGCAGTATTTT. Its protein product is CASSQEGLLNTQYF.

The chain is built from TRBV19 and TRBJ1-2; D is uncertain. This CDR3 has 13 residues. The V gene lost 5 bases and the J gene lost 4 bases, with 11 bases spanning the gap. CDR1 and CDR2 (germline): LNHDA, SQIVND (reference sequence). The DNA for the CDR3 is TGTGCCAGTAGTGGTGGAGGGATCTATGGCTACACCTTC. Residues: CASSGGGIYGYTF.

The rearrangement uses TRBV6-6 and TRBJ2-3; 7 bases fit TRBD1. Germline-derived CDR1 and CDR2 are MNHNY and SVGAGI (reference sequence). V was pared by 4 bases and J by 2 bases, with 3 bases of the junction left unmatched. The CDR3 runs 14 residues. In nucleotides, the CDR3 is TGTGCCAGCAGTTGGACAGGCAACACAGATACGCAGTATTTT. Translated: CASSWTGNTDTQYF.

This clone has just a few counts. The chain employs TRBV7-8 and TRBJ2-3; tentatively, D is TRBD1 (5 bases). In germline, CDR1 is SGHVS, CDR2 FQNEAQ. V dropped 3 bases and J dropped 5 bases, with 15 bases sitting between them. The CDR3 consists of 15 residues. The chain's CDR3 is CASSFRRTSGDTQYF. DNA for the CDR3: TGTGCCAGCAGCTTCCGGCGGACATCGGGAGATACGCAGTATTTT.

The chain carries TRBV21-1 and TRBJ2-7; the table assigns TRBD2, which was not confirmed against the DNA. TRBV21-1 is flagged as a pseudogene. CDR3 length: 17 residues. CDR3 nucleotide sequence: TGTGCCAGCAGCACGAGGGGACTATCCTCGGGGGTTTACGAGCAGTACTTC. It translates to CASSTRGLSSGVYEQYF.

The chain links TRBV5-1 to TRBJ2-1; no reliable D call. CDR3 length: 14 amino acids. Germline CDR1 reads SGHRS; CDR2 reads YFSETQ. V lost 1 base to trimming and J lost 0 bases, with 5 bases between them. The chain's CDR3 is CASSLPGSYNEQFF. For the CDR3, the DNA is TGCGCCAGCAGCTTGCCAGGCTCCTACAATGAGCAGTTCTTC.

The chain employs TRBV30 and TRBJ2-1; no definite D call. The ends were cut back, 4 bases at V and 8 bases at J, with 12 bases in the middle. The CDR3 is 12 amino acids. Germline V gene lookup returns CDR1 GTSNPN and CDR2 SVGIG (reference sequence). In nucleotides, the CDR3 is TGTGCCTGGAAAGGTTGGACCGATGAGCAGTTCTTC. Translating gives CAWKGWTDEQFF.

This clone was picked up a small number of times. The V call is TRBV5-1, the J call TRBJ2-5; 10 positions match TRBD1. The length of the CDR3 is 15 residues. Trimming removed 4 bases from V and 4 bases from J; junction bases left unmatched: 7. Germline values: CDR1 SGHRS, CDR2 YFSETQ. The CDR3 DNA reads as TGCGCCAGCAGCCTTGGGACAGGGGTCGGAGAGACCCAGTACTTC. This sequence encodes CASSLGTGVGETQYF.

The rearrangement uses TRBV5-1 and TRBJ1-1; D may be TRBD1 (5 bases). The CDR3 has 14 amino acids. Germline CDR1 and CDR2: SGHRS and YFSETQ. Trimming cost V 2 bases and J 0 bases, with 8 bases left between them. CDR3 protein: CASSLGVLNTEAFF. CDR3 in DNA: TGCGCCAGCAGCTTAGGGGTCCTGAACACTGAAGCTTTCTTT.

The chain has TRBV6-1 and TRBJ1-1; weak D call: TRBD1 (5 bases). This CDR3 spans 11 amino acids. The germline CDR1 and CDR2 sequences are MNHNS and SASEGT. V was cut by 5 bases and J by 7 bases, with 8 bases left in between. CDR3 in amino acids: CASSSGGEAFF. CDR3 nucleotides: TGTGCCAGCAGTTCGGGGGGTGAAGCTTTCTTT.

The J gene is TRBJ2-7, the V gene TRBV19, with D hard to call. There are 13 residues in the CDR3. Trimming stripped 1 base from V and 3 bases from J, with 7 bases between. The germline CDR1 and CDR2 sequences are LNHDA and SQIVND (reference sequence). In DNA form, the CDR3 reads TGTGCCAGTAGTATAGCGATAGGCTACGAGCAGTACTTC. Translated: CASSIAIGYEQYF.

The V call is TRBV19, the J call TRBJ2-2; 7 bases agree with TRBD1. Per the germline V gene, CDR1 is LNHDA and CDR2 is SQIVND (reference sequence). The junction had 10 bases not matched to a gene; V was cut back by 4 bases and J by 5 bases. The CDR3 length is 16 residues. DNA of the CDR3: TGTGCCAGTAGTACCCACCGACAGGGAAAAACCGGGGAGCTGTTTTTT. Translated, it gives CASSTHRQGKTGELFF.

A few counts support this clone. CDR3 in DNA: TGCGCCAGCAGCCAAACCACCGGGACAGGGAGGAACACTGAAGCTTTCTTT. It yields the protein CASSQTTGTGRNTEAFF. The V gene is TRBV4-1, the J gene TRBJ1-1; 9 nucleotides line up with TRBD1. Germline V gene lookup returns CDR1 MGHRA and CDR2 YSYEKL. V lost 2 bases to trimming and J lost 1 base; unmatched junction nucleotides: 8. CDR3 size: 17 residues.

This chain joins TRBV5-6 and TRBJ2-3, with TRBD2 matching 7 bases. Unmatched junction bases numbered 1, after V lost 3 bases and J lost 3 bases. CDR1 and CDR2 (germline): SGHDT, YYEEEE. The CDR3 length is 13 residues. The CDR3 reads CASSSGGTDTQYF. For the CDR3, the DNA is TGTGCCAGCAGCTCCGGGGGGACAGATACGCAGTATTTT. Supplemented by reference TRBV5-6 and TRBJ2-3, the full variable domain reads DAGVTQSPTHLIKTRGQQVTLRCSPKSGHDTVSWYQQALGQGPQFIFQYYEEEERQRGNFPDRFSGHQFPNYSSELNVNALLLGDSALYLCASSSGGTDTQYFGPGTRLTVL.

The V call is TRBV11-3, the J call TRBJ2-3, with 7 bases that match TRBD2. This CDR3 is built from 18 residues. Germline V CDR1 and CDR2: SGHNT, YENEEA. V lost 5 bases, J lost 1 base, and 15 bases stayed unmatched. The CDR3 region has the DNA TGTGCCAGCAGCCCATGCCGGTTCCGGGAGGACGGCACAGATACGCAGTATTTT. Translated: CASSPCRFREDGTDTQYF.

This clone was seen just once. The chain links TRBV27 to TRBJ2-1, with TRBD1 matching over 8 bases. Germline-derived CDR1 and CDR2 are MNHEY and SMNVEV (reference sequence). Trimming removed 4 bases from V and 6 bases from J; junction bases left unmatched: 8. CDR3 length equals 15 residues. CDR3 residues: CASSWGRGLANEQFF. The CDR3 coding sequence is TGTGCCAGCAGTTGGGGCAGGGGGCTGGCCAATGAGCAGTTCTTC.

The chain employs TRBV5-6 and TRBJ2-2, with 7 bases that match TRBD2. The J segment lost 5 bases and the V segment lost 4 bases, leaving 14 bases of the junction unmatched. The CDR3 is 17 amino acids. Germline V lookup: CDR1 SGHDT, CDR2 YYEEEE. This CDR3 is CASSPPPEAGRTGELFF. The CDR3, as DNA: TGTGCCAGCAGCCCCCCGCCCGAAGCGGGACGGACCGGGGAGCTGTTTTTT.

The rearrangement uses TRBV28 and TRBJ2-7; weak D call: TRBD1 (5 bases). V lost 6 bases, J lost 6 bases, and 12 bases lay in between. The CDR3 has 12 residues. Germline-derived CDR1 and CDR2 are MDHEN and SYDVKM. CDR3 sequence (DNA): TGTGCCAGCAGGGCAGGGATGGGCGAGCAGTACTTC. This gives the protein CASRAGMGEQYF.

This chain uses TRBV7-2 with TRBJ2-3; D is undetermined. V was shortened by 5 bases and J by 2 bases, with 17 bases between the two germline ends. The CDR3 is 16 amino acids. Per germline, CDR1 SGHTA and CDR2 FQGNSA. CDR3 DNA: TGTGCCAGCAGCCCACGGAGTACTATGTACACAGATACGCAGTATTTT. This sequence encodes CASSPRSTMYTDTQYF.

This chain joins TRBV19 and TRBJ2-6; 7 bases map to TRBD1. The CDR3 runs 18 residues. The germline CDR1 and CDR2 sequences are LNHDA and SQIVND (reference sequence). V trimming: 7 bases; J trimming: 0 bases; junction bases outside the gene matches: 12. This chain's CDR3 is CASTNRGSGSSGANVLTF. In DNA, the CDR3 is TGTGCCAGTACCAACAGGGGAAGCGGTAGCTCTGGGGCCAACGTCCTGACTTTC.

The chain has TRBV19 and TRBJ2-2; the D gene is possibly TRBD2 (6 bases). The V gene lost 6 bases and the J gene lost 0 bases, with 17 bases spanning the gap. The CDR3 sequence is 17 residues long. The germline V gene encodes CDR1 LNHDA and CDR2 SQIVND (reference sequence). As DNA, the CDR3 is TGTGCCAGTAGCCACTGGAGGGACGCCGCGAACACCGGGGAGCTGTTTTTT. Protein: CASSHWRDAANTGELFF.

The chain carries TRBV28 and TRBJ1-2, with D hard to call. In germline, CDR1 is MDHEN, CDR2 SYDVKM. V gave up 3 bases and J gave up 4 bases, with 6 bases separating them. The CDR3 covers 12 residues. CDR3 region: CASSLLSYGYTF. CDR3 DNA: TGTGCCAGCAGTTTGCTATCCTATGGCTACACCTTC.

V and J are TRBV29-1 and TRBJ2-4, with 7 bases fitting TRBD1. This CDR3 has 12 amino acids. The trim removed 6 bases at V and 2 bases at J, leaving 1 base unmatched. The germline V gene has CDR1 SQVTM and CDR2 ANQGSEA. The CDR3 DNA reads TGCAGCGTGACAGGGTCCAAAAACATTCAGTACTTC. It encodes CSVTGSKNIQYF.

The rearrangement uses TRBV7-2 and TRBJ2-5, with 8 positions matching TRBD2. The V gene end was trimmed by 4 bases and the J gene end by 1 base; junction bases not matched to a gene: 11. CDR3 length: 17 residues. The germline V gene encodes CDR1 SGHTA and CDR2 FQGNSA. CDR3 sequence reads: CASSYNGLAVRQETQYF. CDR3 sequence (DNA): TGTGCCAGCAGCTATAACGGACTAGCAGTACGCCAAGAGACCCAGTACTTC.

The chain's CDR3 is CASSPGGLAEKLFF. In DNA, the CDR3 is TGTGCCAGCAGCCCGGGGGGGTTGGCTGAAAAACTGTTTTTT. V usage is TRBV6-5 and J usage is TRBJ1-4, with D maybe TRBD1 (5 bases). The CDR3 has 14 amino acids. Trimming took 6 bases from V and 7 from J, leaving 15 bases between them. CDR1 is MNHEY and CDR2 is SVGAGI in the germline V gene.

This chain connects TRBV5-1 to TRBJ2-7; TRBD2 aligns across 9 bases. J gave up 3 bases and V 0 bases, and 1 base lay outside the gene matches. The germline V gene encodes CDR1 SGHRS and CDR2 YFSETQ. The CDR3 runs 14 residues. The CDR3 DNA sequence: TGCGCCAGCAGCTTGGTAGCGGGAGTCTACGAGCAGTACTTC. Protein: CASSLVAGVYEQYF.